The sequence of this T cell receptor (beta chain) was determined in a study of T cells after yellow fever vaccination. Study overall: Where fractions had low cell numbers, libraries were prepared from them with the SMART-Seq v4 Ultra Low Input RNA kit.

Study results and limitations: The secondary response was weaker but peaked faster, day 5 versus 15. The booster saw the reappearance of most primary-vaccination clones (around 95% CD4, about 85% CD8).

V lost 6 bases and J lost 7; bases outside the gene matches: 11. CDR3 length: 15 residues. Germline lookup yields CDR1 MDHEN and CDR2 SYDVKM. This clonotype was seen a few times. What it binds is unknown. TCRdb re-derived calls from the 5' RACE reads in MiXCR, one entry per CDR3 protein. The sample holds 350,000 to 450,000 distinct CDR3 sequences; about 19% are singletons and the top ten take about a sixth. The source is a man aged 18 to 30 who received the YFV17D yellow fever vaccine. The sample consisted of PBMCs, taken before the yellow fever booster vaccination. J is TRBJ1-4 and V is TRBV28; 7 positions match TRBD1. The DNA of the CDR3 is TGTGCCAGCAGGGAAGATCCATACAGGGGTGAAAAACTGTTTTTT. Its translation is CASREDPYRGEKLFF.